A single sample is the source of the 25 T cell receptor beta chains below, sequenced in a study of blood T cell repertoires in COVID-19. Only in-frame clones appear in the TCRdb table, and some are missing; sequencing was by immunoSEQ multiplex PCR. This sample yields 200,000 to 250,000 clones, of which 83% are seen a single time; 6.5% to 9% belongs to the top ten. Specimen: peripheral blood. The receptors stem from a woman in her 50s with acute or convalescent COVID-19.

This clone was found a few times. The V and J genes are TRBV27 and TRBJ2-1; TRBD1 agrees at 8 bases. The V and J ends lost 7 bases and 7 bases, in that order; junction bases with no gene match: 9. Germline CDR1 reads MNHEY; CDR2 reads SMNVEV (reference sequence). The CDR3 has 14 amino acids. CDR3 region: CASNSRDRRNEQFF. The CDR3, as DNA: TGTGCCAGCAATAGCCGGGACAGGAGGAATGAGCAGTTCTTC.

The genes are TRBV14 and TRBJ2-3, with 14 nucleotides matching TRBD2. This CDR3 is 16 amino acids long. Germline values: CDR1 SGHDN, CDR2 FVKESK. Losses at the gene ends were 3 bases for V and 3 bases for J; bases not matched to a gene: 2. The CDR3 reads CASSHRLAGGTDTQYF. CDR3 nucleotide sequence: TGTGCCAGCAGCCATCGACTAGCGGGAGGGACAGATACGCAGTATTTT.

Notes on this clone: The same CDR3 can be traced to other DNA sequences in this sample. V usage is TRBV5-1 and J usage is TRBJ2-5; no firm D call. Germline-derived CDR1 and CDR2 are SGHRS and YFSETQ. V lost 4 bases and J lost 1, with 11 bases in between. The CDR3 length is 14 residues. CDR3 sequence: CASSPGQPQETQYF. The CDR3 nucleotides read TGCGCCAGCAGCCCCGGTCAACCCCAAGAGACCCAGTACTTC.

The rearrangement links TRBV28 to TRBJ2-7; possible D gene TRBD1, 5 bases. Trimming pared 8 bases from V and 2 bases from J, leaving 13 bases between. Germline V gene lookup returns CDR1 MDHEN and CDR2 SYDVKM. The length of the CDR3 is 13 residues. This CDR3 reads CASEDRGTYEQYF. In DNA, the CDR3 is TGTGCCAGCGAAGACAGAGGAACCTACGAGCAGTACTTC. The entire variable domain, with the rest obtained from reference TRBV28 and TRBJ2-7, is as follows: DVKVTQSSRYLVKRTGEKVFLECVQDMDHENMFWYRQDPGLGLRLIYFSYDVKMKEKGDIPEGYSVSREKKERFSLILESASTNQTSMYLCASEDRGTYEQYFGPGTRLTVT.

V and J are TRBV24-1 and TRBJ2-2; TRBD1 matches 7 bases. The CDR3 loop spans 16 amino acids. With 3 bases clipped from V and 4 bases from J, the junction kept 7 bases outside the gene matches. The germline gives CDR1 KGHDR, CDR2 SFDVKD. CDR3 DNA sequence: TGTGCCACCAGTGATATAACAGGGGTCGGCACCGGGGAGCTGTTTTTT. Amino acids: CATSDITGVGTGELFF.

The gene calls are TRBV7-8 and TRBJ2-7; D perhaps matches TRBD1 (6 bases). Trimming cost V 4 bases and J 6 bases, with 19 bases left between them. This CDR3 is built from 15 residues. CDR1 SGHVS and CDR2 FQNEAQ come from the germline V gene. CDR3 sequence (DNA): TGTGCCAGCAGCTCACAGGGTGGGGGTATGGCCGAGCAGTACTTC. Protein: CASSSQGGGMAEQYF.

The chain links TRBV21-1 to TRBJ2-2; TRBD2, the table's D call, was not compared with the DNA. TRBV21-1 is described as a pseudogene. This CDR3 has 13 residues. CDR3 amino acids: CASRERDTGELFF. The CDR3 DNA is TGTGCCAGCCGGGAGCGGGACACCGGGGAGCTGTTTTTT.

The chain combines TRBV10-1 with TRBJ2-4; 13 bases fit TRBD2. Looked up from germline, CDR1 is WNHNN and CDR2 is SYGVQD (reference sequence). The CDR3 extends over 18 amino acids. The V and J ends lost 7 bases and 3 bases, in that order; junction bases with no gene match: 12. This chain's CDR3 is CASIGTSGGDQGKNIQYF. DNA for the CDR3: TGCGCCAGCATAGGTACTAGCGGGGGGGATCAGGGCAAAAACATTCAGTACTTC.

The V gene is TRBV5-6, the J gene TRBJ1-1; no reliable D call. Trimming cost V 4 bases and J 4 bases, with 5 bases left between them. Germline-derived CDR1 and CDR2 are SGHDT and YYEEEE. The CDR3 sequence is 11 residues long. CDR3 coding DNA: TGTGCCAGCAGCACACCCACTGAAGCTTTCTTT. Translation: CASSTPTEAFF.

V and J are TRBV6-5 and TRBJ1-1; D unresolved. V was trimmed by 6 bases and J by 1 base, leaving 9 bases between them. CDR1 MNHEY and CDR2 SVGAGI come from the germline V gene. This CDR3 has 13 residues. CDR3 in amino acids: CASRNWRNTEAFF. The CDR3 DNA follows: TGTGCCAGCAGAAACTGGAGGAACACTGAAGCTTTCTTT.

This clone has a count of ten or more. The V call is TRBV5-4, the J call TRBJ1-6; D call uncertain. Deletions cut 0 bases from V and 8 bases from J, with 12 bases between. CDR1 SGHNT and CDR2 YYREEE come from the germline V gene (reference sequence). CDR3 length: 15 residues. Here the CDR3 reads CASSLGASRDSPLHF. For the CDR3, the DNA is TGTGCCAGCAGCTTGGGGGCTTCGCGGGATTCACCCCTCCACTTT.

The chain carries TRBV9 and TRBJ1-4; the match to TRBD1 covers 7 bases. Losses at the gene ends were 4 bases for V and 2 bases for J; bases not matched to a gene: 8. Germline V CDR1 and CDR2: SGDLS, YYNGEE. The CDR3 is made up of 16 amino acids. The CDR3 spells CASSPSGGWTNEKLFF. In nucleotides, the CDR3 is TGTGCCAGCAGCCCATCAGGGGGGTGGACTAATGAAAAACTGTTTTTT.

V usage is TRBV28 and J usage is TRBJ1-6; D unresolved. V shed 8 bases and J shed 0 bases, with 11 bases lying between them. The CDR3 is 15 residues long. The germline V gene has CDR1 MDHEN and CDR2 SYDVKM. CDR3 sequence (DNA): TGTGCCAGCCGCCTCGACAACTCCTATAATTCACCCCTCCACTTT. This encodes CASRLDNSYNSPLHF.

This clone occurred a few times. The rearrangement links TRBV29-1 to TRBJ2-1, with TRBD2 matching 7 bases. Germline CDR1 is SQVTM and CDR2 is ANQGSEA. The ends lost 4 bases at V and 4 bases at J; junction bases unmatched: 4. CDR3 size: 13 residues. In DNA form, the CDR3 reads TGCAGCGTTGCGGGCGGGGGATACAATGAGCAGTTCTTC. As protein: CSVAGGGYNEQFF.

This clone was counted a few times. The CDR3: CAIRGTGNNSPLHF. The CDR3 region has the DNA TGTGCCATCAGGGGGACAGGGAACAATTCACCCCTCCACTTT. The V gene is TRBV10-3, the J gene TRBJ1-6; 9 bases fit TRBD1. The junction had 4 bases not matched to a gene; V was cut back by 6 bases and J by 7 bases. The CDR3 length is 14 residues. Germline loops: CDR1 ENHRY, CDR2 SYGVKD.

This chain links TRBV2 with TRBJ2-7, with a tentative D call TRBD2 (5 bases). Trimming left V 8 bases short and J 4 bases short, with 18 bases between. Germline CDR1 reads SNHLY; CDR2 reads FYNNEI. CDR3 length: 14 residues. CDR3 bases: TGTGCCAGCTCCCGGGTGAGGGCCAGTTACGAGCAGTACTTC. This translates into CASSRVRASYEQYF.

The chain joins TRBV6-6 to TRBJ2-5; no clear D gene. Germline V gene lookup returns CDR1 MNHNY and CDR2 SVGAGI (reference sequence). CDR3 length: 11 amino acids. Trimming stripped 2 bases from V and 5 bases from J, with 3 bases between. The chain's CDR3 is CASSYRETQYF. The CDR3 DNA sequence: TGTGCCAGCAGTTACCGGGAGACCCAGTACTTC.

This CDR3 reads CASSHRGQGRLETQYF. The CDR3 coding sequence is TGTGCCAGCAGCCACCGAGGACAGGGCCGGCTCGAGACCCAGTACTTC. V usage is TRBV16 and J usage is TRBJ2-5; 8 positions match TRBD1. Trimming removed 3 bases from V and 5 bases from J; junction bases left unmatched: 11. From germline, CDR1 is KGHSY and CDR2 FQNENV. This CDR3 is 16 amino acids long.

J is TRBJ2-3 and V is TRBV20-1; no reliable D call. Looked up from germline, CDR1 is DFQATT and CDR2 is SNEGSKA (reference sequence). V lost 4 bases to trimming and J lost 9 bases, with 11 bases between them. The CDR3 extends over 11 amino acids. The CDR3 region has the DNA TGCAGTGCTACCAAAGAGTGGACGCAGTATTTT. Encoded protein: CSATKEWTQYF.

The chain links TRBV30 to TRBJ2-7, with TRBD2 matching 10 bases. Germline V lookup: CDR1 GTSNPN, CDR2 SVGIG (reference sequence). This CDR3 is built from 15 residues. V lost 2 bases to trimming and J lost 5 bases; unmatched junction nucleotides: 9. The CDR3: CAWSLAGGRLHEQYF. For the CDR3, the DNA is TGTGCCTGGAGTTTAGCGGGAGGACGGCTACACGAGCAGTACTTC.

CDR3: CASSQEWGTGATGYTF. The DNA of the CDR3 is TGTGCCAGCAGCCAAGAGTGGGGGACAGGGGCAACTGGCTACACCTTC. The J gene is TRBJ1-2, the V gene TRBV3-1 (or the pseudogene TRBV3-2); 10 bases match TRBD1. Germline V gene sequence: CDR1 LGHDT, CDR2 YNNKEL (reference sequence). V shed 0 bases, J shed 7 bases, and the junction held 8 bases outside the gene matches. The CDR3 consists of 16 residues.

The chain carries TRBV28 and TRBJ2-3; perhaps TRBD1 as D (5 bases). Looked up from germline, CDR1 is MDHEN and CDR2 is SYDVKM. This CDR3 spans 12 amino acids. With 4 bases removed from V and 5 bases from J, the gap between germline ends came to 7 bases. The CDR3 is CASSSGKDTQYF. CDR3 coding DNA: TGTGCCAGCAGTTCAGGGAAAGATACGCAGTATTTT.

The J gene is TRBJ2-6, the V gene TRBV5-1; 7 bases map to TRBD1. The CDR3 has 17 residues. From germline, CDR1 is SGHRS and CDR2 YFSETQ. The V segment lost 4 bases and the J segment 1 base; nucleotides outside the gene matches: 8. The CDR3 sequence: CASSHPGQPSGANVLTF. The CDR3 coding sequence is TGCGCCAGCAGCCATCCGGGACAGCCTTCTGGGGCCAACGTCCTGACTTTC. The full variable domain, with the rest looked up from reference TRBV5-1 and TRBJ2-6, is KAGVTQTPRYLIKTRGQQVTLSCSPISGHRSVSWYQQTPGQGLQFLFEYFSETQRNKGNFPGRFSGRQFSNSRSEMNVSTLELGDSALYLCASSHPGQPSGANVLTFGAGSRLTVL.

This clone is a singleton in its sample. The chain is built from TRBV30 and TRBJ2-5, with 8 bases fitting TRBD1. Trimming removed 2 bases from V and 4 bases from J; junction bases left unmatched: 6. The CDR3 is 14 residues long. Germline lookup yields CDR1 GTSNPN and CDR2 SVGIG (reference sequence). CDR3 DNA sequence: TGTGCCTGGAGTCGAACTGGACAGGGAGAGACCCAGTACTTC. This sequence encodes CAWSRTGQGETQYF.

CDR3 protein: CASSMVGGDTGELFF. CDR3 sequence (DNA): TGTGCCAGTAGTATGGTGGGAGGGGACACCGGGGAGCTGTTTTTT. This chain connects TRBV19 to TRBJ2-2, with TRBD2 matching over 7 bases. Germline values: CDR1 LNHDA, CDR2 SQIVND (reference sequence). Trimming at V came to 3 bases and at J to 3 bases, leaving 4 bases not matched to a gene. The CDR3 consists of 15 residues.